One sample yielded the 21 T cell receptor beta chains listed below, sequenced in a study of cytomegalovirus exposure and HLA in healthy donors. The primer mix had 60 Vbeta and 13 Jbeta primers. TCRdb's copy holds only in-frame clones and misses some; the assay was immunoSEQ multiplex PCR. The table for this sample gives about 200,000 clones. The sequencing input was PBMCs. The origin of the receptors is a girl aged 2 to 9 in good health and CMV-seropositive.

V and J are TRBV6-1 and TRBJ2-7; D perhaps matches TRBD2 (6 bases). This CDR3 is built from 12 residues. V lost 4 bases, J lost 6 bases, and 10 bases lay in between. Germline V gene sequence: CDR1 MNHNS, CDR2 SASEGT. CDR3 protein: CASSGGVTEQYF. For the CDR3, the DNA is TGTGCCAGCAGTGGGGGGGTAACCGAGCAGTACTTC.

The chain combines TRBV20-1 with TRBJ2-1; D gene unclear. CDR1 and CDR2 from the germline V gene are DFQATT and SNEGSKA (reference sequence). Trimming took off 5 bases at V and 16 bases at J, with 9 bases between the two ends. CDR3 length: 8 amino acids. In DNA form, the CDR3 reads TGCAGTGCTGACTTTGGTTTCTTC. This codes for CSADFGFF.

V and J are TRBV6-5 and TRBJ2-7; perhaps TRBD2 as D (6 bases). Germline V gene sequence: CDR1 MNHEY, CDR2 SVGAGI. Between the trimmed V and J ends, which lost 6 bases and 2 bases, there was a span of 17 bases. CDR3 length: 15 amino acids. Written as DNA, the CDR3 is TGTGCCAGCAGCCCTGGCGGGACGAGTACCTACGAGCAGTACTTC. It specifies CASSPGGTSTYEQYF.

DNA for the CDR3: TGTGCCAGCAGCCCCCCTGTTGGGAGAGGAGTAAGCACAGATACGCAGTATTTT. This encodes CASSPPVGRGVSTDTQYF. The chain employs TRBV7-9 and TRBJ2-3, with D maybe TRBD2 (5 bases). Germline lookup yields CDR1 SEHNR and CDR2 FQNEAQ (reference sequence). This CDR3 has 18 residues. V was cut by 5 bases and J by 0 bases, with 21 bases left in between.

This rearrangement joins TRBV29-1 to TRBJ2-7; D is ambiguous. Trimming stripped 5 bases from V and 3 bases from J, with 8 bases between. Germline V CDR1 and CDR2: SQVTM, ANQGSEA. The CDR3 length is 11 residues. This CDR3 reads CSVLVSYEQYF. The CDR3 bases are TGCAGCGTTCTCGTCAGCTACGAGCAGTACTTC.

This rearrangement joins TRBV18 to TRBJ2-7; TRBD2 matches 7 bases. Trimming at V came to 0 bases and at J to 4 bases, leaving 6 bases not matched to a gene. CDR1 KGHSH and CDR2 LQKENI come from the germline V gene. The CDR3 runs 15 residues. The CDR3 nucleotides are TGTGCCAGCTCACCACCGGGTGCGGGAGCGTACGAGCAGTACTTC. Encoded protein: CASSPPGAGAYEQYF.

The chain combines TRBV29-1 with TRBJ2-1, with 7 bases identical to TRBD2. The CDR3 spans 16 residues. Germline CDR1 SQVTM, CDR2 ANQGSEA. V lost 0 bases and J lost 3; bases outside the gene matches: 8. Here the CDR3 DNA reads TGCAGCGTTGAAGATCTTCTAGCGGCCTTCTACAATGAGCAGTTCTTC. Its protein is CSVEDLLAAFYNEQFF.

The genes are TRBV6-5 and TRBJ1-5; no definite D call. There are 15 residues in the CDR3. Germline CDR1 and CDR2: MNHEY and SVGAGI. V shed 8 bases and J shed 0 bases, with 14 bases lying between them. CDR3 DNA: TGTGCCAGCCGGATTTCAGGATATAGCAATCAGCCCCAGCATTTT. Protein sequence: CASRISGYSNQPQHF.

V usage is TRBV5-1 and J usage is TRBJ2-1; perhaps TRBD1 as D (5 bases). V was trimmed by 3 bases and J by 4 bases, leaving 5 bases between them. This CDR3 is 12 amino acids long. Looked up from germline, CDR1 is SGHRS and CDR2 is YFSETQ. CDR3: CASSSGYNEQFF. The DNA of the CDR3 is TGCGCCAGCAGCTCAGGGTACAATGAGCAGTTCTTC.

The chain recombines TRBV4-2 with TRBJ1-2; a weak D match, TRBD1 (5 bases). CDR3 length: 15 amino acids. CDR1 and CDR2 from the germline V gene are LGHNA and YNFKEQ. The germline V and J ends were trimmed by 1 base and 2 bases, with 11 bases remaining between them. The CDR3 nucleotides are TGTGCCAGCAGCCAAGGGGCACAGGAGAACTATGGCTACACCTTC. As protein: CASSQGAQENYGYTF.

The CDR3 DNA reads as TGTGCCATCAGTAAACAGGGGCATGGGGCTGGGGCCAACGTCCTGACTTTC. It translates to CAISKQGHGAGANVLTF. The chain has TRBV10-3 and TRBJ2-6, with 7 positions matching TRBD1. This CDR3 has 17 residues. CDR1 is ENHRY, CDR2 SYGVKD, per germline. The V and J ends lost 5 bases and 2 bases, in that order; junction bases with no gene match: 9.

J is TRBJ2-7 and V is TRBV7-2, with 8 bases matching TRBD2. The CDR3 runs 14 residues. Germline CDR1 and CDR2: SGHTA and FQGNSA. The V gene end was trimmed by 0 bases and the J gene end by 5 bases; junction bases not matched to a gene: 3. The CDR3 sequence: CASSLAAGANEQYF. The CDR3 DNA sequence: TGTGCCAGCAGCTTAGCAGCGGGGGCCAACGAGCAGTACTTC.

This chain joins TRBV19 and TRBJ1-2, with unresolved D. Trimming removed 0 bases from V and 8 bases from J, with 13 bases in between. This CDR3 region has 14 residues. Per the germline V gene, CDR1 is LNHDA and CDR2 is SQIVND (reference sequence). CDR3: CASSIEQVVGGYTF. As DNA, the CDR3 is TGTGCCAGTAGTATAGAGCAAGTCGTGGGCGGCTACACCTTC.

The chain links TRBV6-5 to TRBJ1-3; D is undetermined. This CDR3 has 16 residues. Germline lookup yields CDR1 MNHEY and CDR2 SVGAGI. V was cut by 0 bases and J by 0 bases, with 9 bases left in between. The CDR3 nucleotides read TGTGCCAGCAGTTACTCGATGGGAGACTCTGGAAACACCATATATTTT. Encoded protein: CASSYSMGDSGNTIYF.

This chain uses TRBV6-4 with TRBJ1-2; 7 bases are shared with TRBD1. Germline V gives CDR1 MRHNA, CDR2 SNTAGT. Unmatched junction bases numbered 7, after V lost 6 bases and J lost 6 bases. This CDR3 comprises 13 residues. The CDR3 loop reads CASRQTGEDGYTF. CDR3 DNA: TGTGCCAGCAGGCAAACAGGGGAGGATGGCTACACCTTC.

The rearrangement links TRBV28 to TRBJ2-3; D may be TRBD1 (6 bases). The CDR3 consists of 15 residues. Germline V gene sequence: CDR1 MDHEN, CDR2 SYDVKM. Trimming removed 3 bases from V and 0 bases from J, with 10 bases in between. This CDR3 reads CASSFQGISTDTQYF. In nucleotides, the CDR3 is TGTGCCAGCAGTTTCCAGGGGATCAGCACAGATACGCAGTATTTT.

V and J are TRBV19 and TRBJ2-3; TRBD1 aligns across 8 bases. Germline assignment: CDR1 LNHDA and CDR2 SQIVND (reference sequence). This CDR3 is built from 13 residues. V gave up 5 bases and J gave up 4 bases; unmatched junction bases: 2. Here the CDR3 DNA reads TGTGCCAGTAGTCAACAGGGGGCAGATACGCAGTATTTT. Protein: CASSQQGADTQYF.

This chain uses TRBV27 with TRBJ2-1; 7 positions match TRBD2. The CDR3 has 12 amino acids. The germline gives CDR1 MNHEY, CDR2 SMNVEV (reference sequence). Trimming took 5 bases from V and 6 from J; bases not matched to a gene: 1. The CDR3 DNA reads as TGTGCCAGCAGTCCGGGGGGCAATGAGCAGTTCTTC. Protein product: CASSPGGNEQFF.

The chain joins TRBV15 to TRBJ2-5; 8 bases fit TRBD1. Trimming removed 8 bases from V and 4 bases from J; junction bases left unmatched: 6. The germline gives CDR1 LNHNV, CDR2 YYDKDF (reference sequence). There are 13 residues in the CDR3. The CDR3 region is CATHRGAGETQYF. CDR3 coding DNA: TGTGCCACCCACAGGGGGGCGGGAGAGACCCAGTACTTC.

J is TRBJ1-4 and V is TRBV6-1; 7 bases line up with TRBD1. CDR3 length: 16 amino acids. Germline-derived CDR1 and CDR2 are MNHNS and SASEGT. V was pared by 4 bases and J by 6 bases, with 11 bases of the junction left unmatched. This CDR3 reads CASSGWTGLAYEKLFF. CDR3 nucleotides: TGTGCCAGCAGTGGATGGACAGGACTTGCCTATGAAAAACTGTTTTTT.

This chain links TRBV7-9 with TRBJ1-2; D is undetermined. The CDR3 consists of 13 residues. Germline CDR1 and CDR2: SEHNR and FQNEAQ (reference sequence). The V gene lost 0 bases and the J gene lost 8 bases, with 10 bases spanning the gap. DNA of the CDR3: TGTGCCAGCAGCTTAGCGGCCGCCGGGGGCTACACCTTC. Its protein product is CASSLAAAGGYTF.